The 30 T cell receptor beta chains below come from one sample, sequenced in a study of early T cells in non-severe SARS-CoV-2 infection. Via MiXCR, TCRdb re-called the 5' RACE reads, giving one row per CDR3 protein. The table includes more than 85,000 distinct CDR3 sequences, 10% to 15% detected once. Sequenced here: whole blood, sampled at baseline. The receptors come from an adult who was a healthcare worker with PCR-confirmed SARS-CoV-2 infection or an uninfected control (not recorded which).

This clonotype was counted only a few times. The V call is TRBV7-9, the J call TRBJ2-3; D is perhaps TRBD2 (6 bases). Germline CDR1 and CDR2: SEHNR and FQNEAQ (reference sequence). The CDR3 runs to 15 residues. V dropped 5 bases and J dropped 4 bases, with 16 bases sitting between them. Here the CDR3 DNA reads TGTGCCAGCAGCCCCCGACTGAGGAGGGCAGATACGCAGTATTTT. Its protein is CASSPRLRRADTQYF.

This clonotype showed up many times. V usage is TRBV11-3 and J usage is TRBJ2-3, with D possibly TRBD2 on 6 matching bases. CDR1 is SGHNT, CDR2 YENEEA, per germline. V shed 5 bases and J shed 2 bases, with 11 bases lying between them. The CDR3 sequence is 14 residues long. CDR3 nucleotides: TGTGCCAGCAGCGAGGGACTCAACACAGATACGCAGTATTTT. Its translation: CASSEGLNTDTQYF.

At least ten counts were recorded for this clonotype. The genes are TRBV6-1 and TRBJ2-1, with 7 bases fitting TRBD1. CDR1 MNHNS and CDR2 SASEGT come from the germline V gene. CDR3 length: 16 amino acids. With V trimmed by 3 bases and J by 4 bases, 9 bases remained unmatched. CDR3 loop: CASSEKGGQEYNEQFF. DNA of the CDR3: TGTGCCAGCAGTGAGAAAGGGGGCCAGGAGTACAATGAGCAGTTCTTC.

The table lists this clonotype with many counts. This chain joins TRBV20-1 and TRBJ1-6; D is possibly TRBD1 (6 bases). The CDR3 spans 14 residues. Germline V gene lookup returns CDR1 DFQATT and CDR2 SNEGSKA (reference sequence). Trimming cost V 3 bases and J 5 bases, with 11 bases left between them. The DNA for the CDR3 is TGCAGTGCTAGCAGGGGCCTAAATAATTCACCCCTCCACTTT. It encodes CSASRGLNNSPLHF.

This clonotype was counted only a few times. This sequence joins TRBV7-2 and TRBJ2-5; 13 nucleotides line up with TRBD2. Germline trimming cut 6 bases from V and 2 bases from J; bases unmatched to any gene: 9. Germline CDR1 is SGHTA and CDR2 is FQGNSA. There are 17 residues in the CDR3. CDR3 amino acids: CASSFGLAGDRQETQYF. The CDR3 DNA reads as TGTGCCAGCAGTTTTGGACTAGCGGGGGATAGACAAGAGACCCAGTACTTC.

The table lists this clonotype with a few counts. The chain recombines TRBV9 with TRBJ2-1; the D is unclear. CDR3 length: 13 residues. CDR1 and CDR2 (germline): SGDLS, YYNGEE. The V and J ends lost 0 bases and 12 bases respectively, with 13 bases between them. Written as DNA, the CDR3 is TGTGCCAGCAGCGTAGTGGGGTCCAAACGGCAGTTCTTC. The encoded protein is CASSVVGSKRQFF.

The chain combines TRBV6-1 with TRBJ1-2, with D unresolved. The CDR3 has 13 amino acids. CDR1 and CDR2 from the germline V gene are MNHNS and SASEGT. The V gene lost 2 bases and the J gene lost 5 bases, with 9 bases spanning the gap. CDR3 nucleotides: TGTGCCAGCAGTGAATATACCATTTATGGCTACACCTTC. This gives the protein CASSEYTIYGYTF.

The chain has TRBV12-3 or TRBV12-4 and TRBJ1-1, with a tentative D call TRBD1 (6 bases). This CDR3 is 13 amino acids long. Trimming removed 7 bases at V and 1 base at J, with 10 bases between. The DNA of the CDR3 is TGTGCCAGCACTGACAGGCAGAACACTGAAGCTTTCTTT. This codes for CASTDRQNTEAFF.

This clonotype was observed a few times. The chain recombines TRBV27 with TRBJ1-4, with no clear D. Germline loops: CDR1 MNHEY, CDR2 SMNVEV (reference sequence). CDR3 length: 18 residues. The V and J ends lost 4 bases and 6 bases respectively, with 24 bases between them. DNA for the CDR3: TGTGCCAGCAGTTCAGGCTCCGGACGGGGATCGGGCGATGAAAAACTGTTTTTT. Translation: CASSSGSGRGSGDEKLFF.

The rearrangement links TRBV19 to TRBJ1-2, with D hard to call. CDR1 LNHDA and CDR2 SQIVND come from the germline V gene (reference sequence). Trimming pared 0 bases from V and 4 bases from J, leaving 9 bases between. This CDR3 has 14 amino acids. In DNA, the CDR3 is TGTGCCAGTAGTATAGATGATGAATCCTATGGCTACACCTTC. Translated: CASSIDDESYGYTF.

The V call is TRBV24-1, the J call TRBJ2-2; D is uncertain. Germline CDR1 KGHDR, CDR2 SFDVKD. There are 12 residues in the CDR3. The V gene lost 9 bases and the J gene lost 0 bases, with 4 bases spanning the gap. CDR3 sequence: CATQANTGELFF. DNA of the CDR3: TGTGCCACCCAGGCGAACACCGGGGAGCTGTTTTTT.

The CDR3 region is CASSYSGTGEISGYTF. CDR3 bases: TGTGCCAGCAGTTACTCCGGGACAGGAGAGATATCTGGCTACACCTTC. The chain carries TRBV6-2 or TRBV6-3 and TRBJ1-2, with 8 bases aligning to TRBD1. Looked up from germline, CDR1 is MNHEY and CDR2 is SVGEGT. The CDR3 has 16 residues. J was trimmed by 7 bases and V by 0 bases; bases with no gene match: 10.

The rearrangement links TRBV30 to TRBJ1-5, with a possible D match to TRBD1 (6 bases). CDR1 is GTSNPN, CDR2 SVGIG, per germline (reference sequence). V was pared by 2 bases and J by 0 bases, with 11 bases between. There are 15 residues in the CDR3. The CDR3 DNA reads as TGTGCCTGGAGTTACACCAGGGGTAGCAATCAGCCCCAGCATTTT. It yields the protein CAWSYTRGSNQPQHF.

CDR3 residues: CASSHRTSELRTQYF. CDR3 DNA: TGTGCCAGCAGCCACCGGACTAGCGAGCTCCGGACCCAGTACTTC. The chain carries TRBV11-1 and TRBJ2-5; 9 bases are shared with TRBD2. The germline gives CDR1 SGHAT, CDR2 FQDESV (reference sequence). The CDR3 totals 15 residues. V trimming: 5 bases; J trimming: 7 bases; junction bases outside the gene matches: 11.

The rearrangement joins TRBV12-3 or TRBV12-4 to TRBJ2-3; possibly TRBD1 for D (6 bases). CDR3 length equals 17 residues. The V gene lost 5 bases and the J gene lost 0 bases, with 18 bases spanning the gap. The CDR3 region has the DNA TGTGCCAGCAGTCGACGACAGGTCTTCTCTAGCACAGATACGCAGTATTTT. It yields the protein CASSRRQVFSSTDTQYF.

The chain employs TRBV28 and TRBJ2-3, with 8 bases aligning to TRBD1. V trimming: 0 bases; J trimming: 3 bases; junction bases outside the gene matches: 5. Germline V gene lookup returns CDR1 MDHEN and CDR2 SYDVKM. CDR3 length equals 16 residues. The CDR3 spells CASSLWRQGATDTQYF. In DNA, the CDR3 is TGTGCCAGCAGTTTATGGAGGCAGGGGGCAACAGATACGCAGTATTTT.

This clonotype was recorded a few times. The V gene is TRBV4-2, the J gene TRBJ2-3; unclear D gene. Looked up from germline, CDR1 is LGHNA and CDR2 is YNFKEQ. This CDR3 spans 17 amino acids. Trimming removed 2 bases from V and 1 base from J, with 16 bases in between. The CDR3 loop reads CASSQLSASTGTDTQYF. The CDR3 coding sequence is TGTGCCAGCAGCCAACTGAGCGCCTCGACCGGCACAGATACGCAGTATTTT.

There are many counts of this clonotype. The chain combines TRBV12-3 or TRBV12-4 with TRBJ2-1, with TRBD1 identical over 8 bases. The CDR3 sequence is 16 residues long. The V segment lost 6 bases and the J segment 9 bases; nucleotides outside the gene matches: 16. The CDR3 is CASSPFRTGFLGEQFF. The CDR3 DNA sequence: TGTGCCAGCAGCCCCTTTAGGACAGGGTTTCTTGGTGAGCAGTTCTTC.

This clonotype was seen at least ten times. V is TRBV28 and J is TRBJ1-5, with 8 positions matching TRBD1. Trimming at V came to 5 bases and at J to 3 bases, leaving 9 bases not matched to a gene. Germline CDR1 and CDR2: MDHEN and SYDVKM. This CDR3 spans 16 amino acids. This chain's CDR3 is CASSGPGQGHNQPQHF. The CDR3 nucleotides are TGTGCCAGCAGTGGACCAGGACAGGGACACAATCAGCCCCAGCATTTT.

This chain joins TRBV28 and TRBJ1-4; 9 bases fit TRBD1. CDR1 and CDR2 from the germline V gene are MDHEN and SYDVKM. CDR3 length: 14 amino acids. V shed 6 bases, J shed 8 bases, and the junction held 7 bases outside the gene matches. The CDR3 spells CASSPGQGREKLFF. The CDR3 DNA sequence: TGTGCCAGCAGCCCGGGACAGGGAAGGGAAAAACTGTTTTTT.

This clonotype came up many times. This chain links TRBV18 with TRBJ2-3, with D unresolved. This CDR3 contains 13 residues. Germline V lookup: CDR1 KGHSH, CDR2 LQKENI. With 3 bases removed from V and 1 base from J, the gap between germline ends came to 5 bases. DNA for the CDR3: TGTGCCAGCTCACCCCCGGGCACAGATACGCAGTATTTT. It codes for CASSPPGTDTQYF.

This sequence joins TRBV3-1 and TRBJ1-6; perhaps TRBD1 as D (5 bases). From germline, CDR1 is LGHDT and CDR2 YNNKEL (reference sequence). The CDR3 runs to 13 residues. Trimming stripped 6 bases from V and 6 bases from J, with 9 bases between. The CDR3 sequence: CASRRGRNSPLHF. The CDR3 DNA sequence: TGTGCCAGCAGGAGGGGCCGTAATTCACCCCTCCACTTT.

This clonotype came up once. An end of the junction differs from the germline gene, which may be a read error. This chain links TRBV5-1 with TRBJ2-1, with TRBD2 identical over 13 bases. Germline V gene sequence: CDR1 SGHRS, CDR2 YFSETQ. The CDR3 is made up of 18 amino acids. The CDR3 sequence is CASSLGLAGVSSYKEQFF. CDR3 nucleotides: TGCGCCAGCAGCCTCGGACTAGCGGGAGTGAGCTCCTACAAAGAGCAGTTCTTC.

V usage is TRBV7-2 and J usage is TRBJ1-2; TRBD1 might be the D (5 bases). This CDR3 is built from 15 residues. CDR1 SGHTA and CDR2 FQGNSA come from the germline V gene. V was cut by 6 bases and J by 8 bases, with 22 bases left in between. This CDR3 reads CASRPTIVGAQGYTF. In DNA form, the CDR3 reads TGTGCCAGCAGGCCTACAATTGTCGGGGCGCAAGGCTACACCTTC.

This clonotype was observed a few times. The chain employs TRBV6-6 and TRBJ2-5; maybe TRBD1 (6 bases). Germline V gene lookup returns CDR1 MNHNY and CDR2 SVGAGI (reference sequence). CDR3 length: 17 residues. The V end lost 0 bases, the J end lost 1 base, and 15 bases lay between the germline ends. In DNA form, the CDR3 reads TGTGCCAGCAGTTACTCCAGGGGCGCAGGGGCCCAAGAGACCCAGTACTTC. It is translated as CASSYSRGAGAQETQYF.

The V and J genes are TRBV11-2 and TRBJ2-7, with a weak D call TRBD1 (6 bases). The V end was cut by 7 bases, the J end by 1 base, with 20 bases between. Germline CDR1 is SGHAT and CDR2 is FQNNGV. CDR3 length: 16 residues. The CDR3 here is CASNSRPTGQSYEQYF. CDR3 sequence (DNA): TGTGCCAGCAACTCAAGACCGACGGGACAATCCTACGAGCAGTACTTC.

This clonotype has at least ten counts. The rearrangement joins TRBV9 to TRBJ2-6; D possibly corresponds to TRBD1 (6 bases). CDR1 is SGDLS and CDR2 is YYNGEE in the germline V gene. V shed 3 bases and J shed 1 base, with 8 bases lying between them. This CDR3 has 15 amino acids. CDR3: CASSAQGSGANVLTF. In DNA, the CDR3 is TGTGCCAGCAGCGCACAGGGATCTGGGGCCAACGTCCTGACTTTC.

The chain uses TRBV2 and TRBJ1-1; possibly TRBD1 for D (6 bases). This CDR3 region has 15 residues. V shed 7 bases and J shed 4 bases, with 19 bases lying between them. The germline V gene encodes CDR1 SNHLY and CDR2 FYNNEI. The CDR3 DNA follows: TGTGCCAGCACCAGGGGTTCTCCCGTGGGCACTGAAGCTTTCTTT. The encoded protein is CASTRGSPVGTEAFF.

This clonotype was seen a handful of times. The chain combines TRBV3-1 with TRBJ2-5; D might be TRBD1 (6 bases). CDR3 length: 12 residues. Germline V CDR1 and CDR2: LGHDT, YNNKEL (reference sequence). The V gene lost 8 bases and the J gene lost 5 bases, with 12 bases spanning the gap. CDR3 region: CASETGFETQYF. CDR3 DNA sequence: TGTGCCAGCGAGACAGGATTCGAGACCCAGTACTTC.

The chain uses TRBV7-6 and TRBJ2-3, with D tentatively TRBD2 (6 bases). CDR1 and CDR2 (germline): SGHVS, FNYEAQ. Trimming removed 0 bases at V and 0 bases at J, with 10 bases between. CDR3 length equals 16 residues. In DNA, the CDR3 is TGTGCCAGCAGCTTAGCGCCGGCGGGGAGCACAGATACGCAGTATTTT. It yields the protein CASSLAPAGSTDTQYF.